This T cell receptor (beta chain) was sequenced during a study of cytomegalovirus exposure and HLA in healthy donors. The primer mix had 60 Vbeta and 13 Jbeta primers. TCRdb's copy holds only in-frame clones and misses some; the assay was immunoSEQ multiplex PCR. The sample consists of some 190,000 clones, about 80% of them appearing once. This CDR3 has 14 amino acids. Trimming at V came to 1 base and at J to 6 bases, leaving 6 bases not matched to a gene. Germline V lookup: CDR1 SQVTM, CDR2 ANQGSEA. The receptor was derived from a man aged 18 to 35 in good health and CMV-seronegative. The sequencing sample was made of PBMCs. The chain couples TRBV29-1 to TRBJ1-1; 9 positions agree with TRBD1. CDR3 loop: CSVEGDRAGAEAFF. The CDR3 bases are TGCAGCGTTGAAGGGGACAGGGCGGGGGCTGAAGCTTTCTTT.